The clone carrying this TCR beta chain was picked up a small number of times. Its antigen is still unknown. This specimen belongs to a study of T-cell reconstitution after alpha-beta-depleted transplantation in children. The study, taken as a whole, reports: T-cell counts and diversity were attributed mostly to newly produced T cells one year after transplant. It was reported that alpha-beta T cells came from several hundred expanded graft clones (about two months after transplant). Recipient T cells and thymic progenitors that survived were the source of the high TCRbeta diversity seen at day 60 in some patients.

The length of the CDR3 is 14 residues. With 6 bases clipped from V and 7 bases from J, the junction kept 7 bases outside the gene matches. The germline gives CDR1 MNHNS, CDR2 SASEGT. Construction of the TCRbeta library involved unique molecular identifiers. TCRdb called the PCR reads again in MiXCR, with one record for every CDR3 protein. The sample comprises 250,000 to 300,000 distinct CDR3 sequences, about 7.3% of which are singletons, and about 9.1% rests with the top ten. The sample was peripheral blood, taken 360 days after TCRalphabeta/CD19-depleted stem cell transplant. This chain joins TRBV6-1 and TRBJ2-2; 8 nucleotides agree with TRBD1. This receptor was identified in a female patient under 10 years old who had a stem cell transplant for Fanconi anemia, so the T cells may come from the graft donor. The CDR3 coding sequence is TGTGCCAGCAGAGGACAGGGAAGTATCGGGGAGCTGTTTTTT. Translating it yields CASRGQGSIGELFF.